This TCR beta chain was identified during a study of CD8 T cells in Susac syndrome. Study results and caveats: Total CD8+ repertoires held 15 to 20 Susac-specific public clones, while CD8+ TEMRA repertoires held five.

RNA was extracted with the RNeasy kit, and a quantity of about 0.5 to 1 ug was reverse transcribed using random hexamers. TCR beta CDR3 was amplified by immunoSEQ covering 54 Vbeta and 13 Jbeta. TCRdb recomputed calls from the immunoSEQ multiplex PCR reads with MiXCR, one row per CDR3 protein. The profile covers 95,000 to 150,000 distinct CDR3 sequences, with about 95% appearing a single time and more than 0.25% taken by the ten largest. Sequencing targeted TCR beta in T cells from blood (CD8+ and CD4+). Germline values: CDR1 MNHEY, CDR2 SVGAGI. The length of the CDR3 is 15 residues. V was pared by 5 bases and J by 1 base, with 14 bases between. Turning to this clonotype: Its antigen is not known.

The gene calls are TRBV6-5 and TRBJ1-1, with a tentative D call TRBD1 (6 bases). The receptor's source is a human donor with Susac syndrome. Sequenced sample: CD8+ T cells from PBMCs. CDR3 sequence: CASSPPGERNTEAFF. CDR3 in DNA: TGTGCCAGCAGTCCCCCAGGGGAGAGGAACACTGAAGCTTTCTTT.